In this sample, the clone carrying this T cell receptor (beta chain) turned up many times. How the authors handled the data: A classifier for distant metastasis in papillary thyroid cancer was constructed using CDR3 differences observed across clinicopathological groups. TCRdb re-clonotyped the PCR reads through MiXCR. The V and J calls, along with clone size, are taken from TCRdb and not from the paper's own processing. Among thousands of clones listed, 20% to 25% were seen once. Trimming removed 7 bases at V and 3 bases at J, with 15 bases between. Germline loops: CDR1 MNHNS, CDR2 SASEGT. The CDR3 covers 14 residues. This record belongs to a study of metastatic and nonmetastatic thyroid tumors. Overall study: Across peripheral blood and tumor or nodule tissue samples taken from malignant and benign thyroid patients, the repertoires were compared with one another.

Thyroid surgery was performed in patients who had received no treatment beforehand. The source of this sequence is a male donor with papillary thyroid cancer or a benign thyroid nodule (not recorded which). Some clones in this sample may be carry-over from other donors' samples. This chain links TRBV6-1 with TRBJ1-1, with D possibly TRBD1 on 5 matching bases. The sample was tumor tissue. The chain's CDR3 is CASIKTDLDTEAFF. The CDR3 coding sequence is TGTGCCAGCATCAAGACAGACCTTGACACTGAAGCTTTCTTT.